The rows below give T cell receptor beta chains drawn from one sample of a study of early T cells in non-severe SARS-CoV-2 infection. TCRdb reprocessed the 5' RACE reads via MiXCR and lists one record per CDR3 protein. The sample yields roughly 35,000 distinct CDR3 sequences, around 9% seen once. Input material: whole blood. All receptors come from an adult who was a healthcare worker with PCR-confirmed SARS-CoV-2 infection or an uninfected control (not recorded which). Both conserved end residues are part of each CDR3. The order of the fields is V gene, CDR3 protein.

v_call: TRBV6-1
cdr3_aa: CASSRDRLNQPQHF

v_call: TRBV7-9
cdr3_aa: CASNDVRNTEAFF

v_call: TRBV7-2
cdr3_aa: CASSLIRDAQYF

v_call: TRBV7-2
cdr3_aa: CASSLDLKTLAGGSYEQYF

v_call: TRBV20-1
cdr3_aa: CSATPYNEQFF

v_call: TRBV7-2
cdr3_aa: CASSLSLDRGQPQHF

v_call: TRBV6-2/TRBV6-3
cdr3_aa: CASSYLPDRLLDEQYF

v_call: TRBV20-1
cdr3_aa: CSAGSGTGNNYGYTF

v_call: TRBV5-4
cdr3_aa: CASSRWTVRSLKNIQYF

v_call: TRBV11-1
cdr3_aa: CASAHTSDTQYF

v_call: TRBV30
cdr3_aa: CAWSPPRGRNYGYTF

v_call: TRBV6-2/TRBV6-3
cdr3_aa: CASSIDRGYEQYF

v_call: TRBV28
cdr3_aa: CASSLLLAGGAGELFF

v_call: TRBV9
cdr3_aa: CASSVVQGGYNEQFF

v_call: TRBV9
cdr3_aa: CASSVEQRRGGYTF

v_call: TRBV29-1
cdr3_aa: CSADRGGANYGYTF

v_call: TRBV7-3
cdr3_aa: CASSFNTVYGYTF

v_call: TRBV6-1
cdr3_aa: CASSDRASGGGNTIYF

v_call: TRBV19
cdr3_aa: CASSPPPPSTDTQYF

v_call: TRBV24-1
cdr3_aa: CATSDHSGGSYNEQFF

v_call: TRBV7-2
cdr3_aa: CASRNVGSGEQFF

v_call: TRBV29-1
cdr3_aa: CSVEKGQGNYEQYF